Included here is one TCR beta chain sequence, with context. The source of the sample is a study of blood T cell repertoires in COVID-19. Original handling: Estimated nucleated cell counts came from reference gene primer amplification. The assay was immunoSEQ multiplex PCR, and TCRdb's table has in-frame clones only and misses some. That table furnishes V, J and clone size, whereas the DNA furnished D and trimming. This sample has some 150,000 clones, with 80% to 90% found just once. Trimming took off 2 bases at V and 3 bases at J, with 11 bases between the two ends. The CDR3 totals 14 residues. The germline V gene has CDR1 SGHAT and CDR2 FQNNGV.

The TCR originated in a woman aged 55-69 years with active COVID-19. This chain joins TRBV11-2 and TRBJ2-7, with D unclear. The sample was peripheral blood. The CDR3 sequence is CASSLLLLGYEQYF. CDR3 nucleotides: TGTGCCAGCAGCTTATTGCTTCTAGGCTACGAGCAGTACTTC. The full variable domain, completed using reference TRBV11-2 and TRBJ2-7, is EAGVAQSPRYKIIEKRQSVAFWCNPISGHATLYWYQQILGQGPKLLIQFQNNGVVDDSQLPKDRFSAERLKGVDSTLKIQPAKLEDSAVYLCASSLLLLGYEQYFGPGTRLTVT.